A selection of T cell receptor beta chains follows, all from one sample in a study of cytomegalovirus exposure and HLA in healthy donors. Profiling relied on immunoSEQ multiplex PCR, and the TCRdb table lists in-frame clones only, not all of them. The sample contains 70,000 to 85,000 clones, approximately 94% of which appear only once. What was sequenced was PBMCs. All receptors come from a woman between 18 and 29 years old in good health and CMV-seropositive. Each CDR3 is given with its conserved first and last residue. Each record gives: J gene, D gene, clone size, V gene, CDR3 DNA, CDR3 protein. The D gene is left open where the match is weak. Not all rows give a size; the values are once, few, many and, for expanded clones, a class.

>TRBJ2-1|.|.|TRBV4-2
TGTGCCAGCAGCCAAGACGGGGGTTCCTACAATGAGCAGTTCTTC
CASSQDGGSYNEQFF
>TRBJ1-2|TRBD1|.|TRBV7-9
TGTGCCAGCATAGAAGAAGGGGGCCTCAACTATGGCTACACCTTC
CASIEEGGLNYGYTF
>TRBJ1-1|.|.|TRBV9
TGTGCCAGCAGCACCGAAGACAGGCCCACAGCTCTGGACACTGAAGCTTTCTTT
CASSTEDRPTALDTEAFF
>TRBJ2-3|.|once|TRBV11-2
TGTGCCAGCAGCGTGCGGGGTAGCACAGATACGCAGTATTTT
CASSVRGSTDTQYF
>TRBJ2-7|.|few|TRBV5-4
TGTGCCAGCAGCGAGACACACTCCTACGAGCAGTACTTC
CASSETHSYEQYF
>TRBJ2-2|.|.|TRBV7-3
TGTGCCAGCAGAACTGATGACCAGCGGAACACCGGGGAGCTGTTTTTT
CASRTDDQRNTGELFF
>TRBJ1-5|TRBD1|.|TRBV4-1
TGCGCCAGCAGCCGGGGACAGGGCCGAAATCAGCCCCAGCATTTT
CASSRGQGRNQPQHF
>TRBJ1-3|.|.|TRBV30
TGTGCCTGGAGGGACGGGAGCTCTGGAAACACCATATATTTT
CAWRDGSSGNTIYF
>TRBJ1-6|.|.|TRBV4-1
TGCGCCAGCAGCCAAGTTAGGCCGGGTTCACCCCTCCACTTT
CASSQVRPGSPLHF
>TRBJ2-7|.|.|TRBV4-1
TGCGCCAGCAGCCGCGATCCGGGACAACTCGGCGAGCAGTACTTC
CASSRDPGQLGEQYF
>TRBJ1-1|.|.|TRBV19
TGTGCCAGTAGTATCGATGGACAGTTCACTGAAGCTTTCTTT
CASSIDGQFTEAFF
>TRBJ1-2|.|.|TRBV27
TGTGCCAGCAGTTTGGACAGAGGCTATGGCTACACCTTC
CASSLDRGYGYTF
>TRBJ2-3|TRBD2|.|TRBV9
TGTGCCAGCAGCGCGACTAGCGGGGTTTCGGATACGCAGTATTTT
CASSATSGVSDTQYF
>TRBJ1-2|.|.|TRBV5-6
TGTGCCAGCAGCTTAGGCAGAAACTATGACTACACCTTC
CASSLGRNYDYTF
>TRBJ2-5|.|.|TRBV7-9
TGTGCCAGCAGTCGATCAGGGGAGGAGACCCAGTACTTC
CASSRSGEETQYF